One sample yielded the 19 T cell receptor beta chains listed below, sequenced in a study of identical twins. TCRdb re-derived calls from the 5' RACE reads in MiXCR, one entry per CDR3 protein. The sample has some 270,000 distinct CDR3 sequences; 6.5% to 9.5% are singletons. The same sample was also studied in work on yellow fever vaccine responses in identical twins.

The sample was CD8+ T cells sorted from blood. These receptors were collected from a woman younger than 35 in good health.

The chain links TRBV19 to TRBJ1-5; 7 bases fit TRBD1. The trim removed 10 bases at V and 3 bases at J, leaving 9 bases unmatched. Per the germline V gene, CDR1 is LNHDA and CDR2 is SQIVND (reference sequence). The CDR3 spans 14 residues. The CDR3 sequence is CATQTGSDNQPQHF. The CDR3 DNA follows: TGTGCCACCCAGACAGGGAGCGACAATCAGCCCCAGCATTTT.

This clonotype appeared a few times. As DNA, the CDR3 is TGTGCTAGTGCGCCAGGGGGCGAAGAGACCCAGTACTTC. Protein sequence: CASAPGGEETQYF. The rearrangement joins TRBV12-5 to TRBJ2-5; 8 bases are a match to TRBD1. Germline lookup yields CDR1 LGHNT and CDR2 FRNRAP. The V segment lost 7 bases and the J segment 3 bases; nucleotides outside the gene matches: 4. The CDR3 consists of 13 residues.

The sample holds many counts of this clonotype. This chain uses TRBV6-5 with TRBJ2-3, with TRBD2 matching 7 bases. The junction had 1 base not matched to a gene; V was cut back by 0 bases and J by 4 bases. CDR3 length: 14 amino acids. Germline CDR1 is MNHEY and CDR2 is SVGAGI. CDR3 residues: CASSYSRESDTQYF. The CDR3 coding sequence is TGTGCCAGCAGTTACTCGCGGGAGTCAGATACGCAGTATTTT.

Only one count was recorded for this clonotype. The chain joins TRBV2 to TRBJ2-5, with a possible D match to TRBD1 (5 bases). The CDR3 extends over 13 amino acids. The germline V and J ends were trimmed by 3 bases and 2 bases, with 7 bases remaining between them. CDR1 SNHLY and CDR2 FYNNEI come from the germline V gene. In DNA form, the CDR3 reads TGTGCCAGCAGTGAGGGGCTACAAGAGACCCAGTACTTC. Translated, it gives CASSEGLQETQYF.

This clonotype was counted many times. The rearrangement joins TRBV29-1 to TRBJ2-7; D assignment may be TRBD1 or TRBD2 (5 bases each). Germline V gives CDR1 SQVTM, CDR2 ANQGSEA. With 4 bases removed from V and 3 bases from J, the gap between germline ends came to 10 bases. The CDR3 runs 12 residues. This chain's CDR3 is CSVAGPDYEQYF. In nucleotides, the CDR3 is TGCAGCGTTGCGGGGCCGGACTACGAGCAGTACTTC.

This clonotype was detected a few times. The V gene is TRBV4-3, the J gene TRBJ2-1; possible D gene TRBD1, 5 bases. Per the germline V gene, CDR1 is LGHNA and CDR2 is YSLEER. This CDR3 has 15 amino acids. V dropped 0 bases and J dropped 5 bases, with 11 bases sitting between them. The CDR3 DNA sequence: TGCGCCAGCAGCCAAGATCGACAGATCAACAATGAGCAGTTCTTC. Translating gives CASSQDRQINNEQFF.

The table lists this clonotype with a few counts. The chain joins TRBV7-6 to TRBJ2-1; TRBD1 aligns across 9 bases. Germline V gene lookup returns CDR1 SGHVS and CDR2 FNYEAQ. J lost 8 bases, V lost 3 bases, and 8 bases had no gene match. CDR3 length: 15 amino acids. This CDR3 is CASSFSGTGSDEQFF. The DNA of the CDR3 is TGTGCCAGCAGCTTTTCCGGGACAGGGTCGGATGAGCAGTTCTTC.

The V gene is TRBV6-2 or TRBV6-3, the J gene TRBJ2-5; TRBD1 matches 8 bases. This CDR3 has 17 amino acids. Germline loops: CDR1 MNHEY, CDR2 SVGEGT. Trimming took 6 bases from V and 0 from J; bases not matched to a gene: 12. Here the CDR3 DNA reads TGTGCCAGCAGCCTAGGACAGGGTTTAATGTACCAAGAGACCCAGTACTTC. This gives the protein CASSLGQGLMYQETQYF.

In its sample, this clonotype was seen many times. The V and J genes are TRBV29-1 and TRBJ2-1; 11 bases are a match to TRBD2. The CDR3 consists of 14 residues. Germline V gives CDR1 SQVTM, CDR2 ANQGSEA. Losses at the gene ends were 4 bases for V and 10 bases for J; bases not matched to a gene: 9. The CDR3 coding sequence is TGCAGCGTTGGGGGGCTAGCGGGGGGCCGGGAGCAGTTCTTC. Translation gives CSVGGLAGGREQFF.

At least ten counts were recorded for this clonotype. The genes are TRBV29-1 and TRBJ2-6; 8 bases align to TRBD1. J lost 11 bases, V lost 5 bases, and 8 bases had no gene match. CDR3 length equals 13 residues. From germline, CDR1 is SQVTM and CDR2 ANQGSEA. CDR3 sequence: CSVPGQVSDVLTF. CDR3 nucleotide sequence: TGCAGCGTTCCGGGACAGGTGTCTGACGTCCTGACTTTC.

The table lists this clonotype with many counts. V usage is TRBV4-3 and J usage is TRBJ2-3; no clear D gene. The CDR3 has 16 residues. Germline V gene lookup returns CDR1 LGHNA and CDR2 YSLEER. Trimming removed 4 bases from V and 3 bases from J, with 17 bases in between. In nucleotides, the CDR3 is TGCGCCAGCAGCCCGTCAGTAGTAAACCCGACAGATACGCAGTATTTT. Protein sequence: CASSPSVVNPTDTQYF.

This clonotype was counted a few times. For the CDR3, the DNA is TGCAGCGTTGAGGGGTGGGCCCAAGAGACCCAGTACTTC. This encodes CSVEGWAQETQYF. The chain employs TRBV29-1 and TRBJ2-5; D not resolved. Germline V gives CDR1 SQVTM, CDR2 ANQGSEA. The CDR3 has 13 amino acids. With 3 bases removed from V and 1 base from J, the gap between germline ends came to 9 bases.

This CDR3 is CASSLAGSFSYNEQFF. The CDR3 nucleotides read TGTGCCAGCAGCTTGGCCGGGTCCTTCTCCTACAATGAGCAGTTCTTC. The rearrangement uses TRBV5-4 and TRBJ2-1; D not resolved. The CDR3 has 16 residues. The V and J ends lost 0 bases and 0 bases respectively, with 10 bases between them. Per the germline V gene, CDR1 is SGHNT and CDR2 is YYREEE (reference sequence).

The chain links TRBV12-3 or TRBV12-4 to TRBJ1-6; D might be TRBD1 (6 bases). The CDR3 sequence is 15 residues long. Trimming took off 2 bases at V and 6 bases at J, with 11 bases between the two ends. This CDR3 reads CASSLTGWGNSPLHF. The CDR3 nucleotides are TGTGCCAGCAGTTTAACAGGGTGGGGTAATTCACCCCTCCACTTT.

The CDR3 nucleotides read TGTGCCAGCAGCCAAGCCGCCCGGGTAGGCTACGAGCAGTACTTC. The encoded protein is CASSQAARVGYEQYF. J is TRBJ2-7 and V is TRBV14, with D uncertain. From germline, CDR1 is SGHDN and CDR2 FVKESK. The V end lost 1 base, the J end lost 3 bases, and 13 bases lay between the germline ends. The CDR3 runs 15 residues.

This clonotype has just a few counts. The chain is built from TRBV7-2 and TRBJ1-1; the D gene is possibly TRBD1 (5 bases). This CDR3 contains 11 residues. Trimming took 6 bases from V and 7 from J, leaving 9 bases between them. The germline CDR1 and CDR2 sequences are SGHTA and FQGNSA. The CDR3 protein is CASRPGNEAFF. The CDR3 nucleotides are TGTGCCAGCAGGCCAGGGAATGAAGCTTTCTTT.

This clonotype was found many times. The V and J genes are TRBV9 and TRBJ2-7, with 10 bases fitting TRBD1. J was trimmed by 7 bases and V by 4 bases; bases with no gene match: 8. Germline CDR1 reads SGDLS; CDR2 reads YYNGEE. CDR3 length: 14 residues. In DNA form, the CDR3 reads TGTGCCAGCAGCAAACGGACAGGGGGTGGAGAGCAGTACTTC. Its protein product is CASSKRTGGGEQYF.

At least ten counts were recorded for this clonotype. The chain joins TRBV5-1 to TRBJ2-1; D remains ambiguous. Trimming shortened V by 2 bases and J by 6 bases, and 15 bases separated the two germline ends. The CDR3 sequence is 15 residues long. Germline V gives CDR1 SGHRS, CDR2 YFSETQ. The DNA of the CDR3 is TGCGCCAGCAGCTTCCGTGACTCCCTGGGCAATGAGCAGTTCTTC. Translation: CASSFRDSLGNEQFF.

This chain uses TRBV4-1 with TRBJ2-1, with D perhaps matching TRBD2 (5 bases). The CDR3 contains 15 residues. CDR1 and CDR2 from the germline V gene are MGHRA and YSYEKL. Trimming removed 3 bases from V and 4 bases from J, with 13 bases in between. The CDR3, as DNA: TGCGCCAGCAGCCAGGTAGAGGGAGTGTACAATGAGCAGTTCTTC. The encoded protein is CASSQVEGVYNEQFF.